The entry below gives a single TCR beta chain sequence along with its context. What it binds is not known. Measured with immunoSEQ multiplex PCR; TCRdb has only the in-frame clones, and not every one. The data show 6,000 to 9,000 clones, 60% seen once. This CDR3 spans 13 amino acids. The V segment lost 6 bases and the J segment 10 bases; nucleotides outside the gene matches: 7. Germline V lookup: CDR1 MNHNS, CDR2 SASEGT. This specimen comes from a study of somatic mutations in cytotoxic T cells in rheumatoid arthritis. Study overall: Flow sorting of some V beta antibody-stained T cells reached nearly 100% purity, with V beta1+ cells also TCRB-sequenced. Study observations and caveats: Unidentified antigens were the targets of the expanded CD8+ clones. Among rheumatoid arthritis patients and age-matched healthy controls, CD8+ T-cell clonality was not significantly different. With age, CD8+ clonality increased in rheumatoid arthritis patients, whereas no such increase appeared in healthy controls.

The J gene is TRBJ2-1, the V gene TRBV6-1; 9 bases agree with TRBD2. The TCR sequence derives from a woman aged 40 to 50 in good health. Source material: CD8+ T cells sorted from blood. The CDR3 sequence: CASRGTSRREQFF. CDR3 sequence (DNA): TGTGCCAGCAGGGGGACTAGCAGGAGGGAGCAGTTCTTC.